This T cell receptor (beta chain) was obtained from a study of PD-L1 blockade in urothelial cancer. The CDR3 covers 18 residues. Trimming stripped 3 bases from V and 5 bases from J, with 22 bases between. Looked up from germline, CDR1 is WNHNN and CDR2 is SYGVQD (reference sequence). The assay was immunoSEQ multiplex PCR, and TCRdb's table has in-frame clones only and misses some. Of around 57,000 clones listed, about 81% are singletons. The time point is: pretreatment peripheral blood. This chain uses TRBV10-1 with TRBJ2-2; tentative D call: TRBD2 (5 bases). The sequenced sample was PBMCs, obtained around atezolizumab (anti-PD-L1) treatment. The clonotype originates from a man between 65 and 85 years old with urothelial cancer. The CDR3, as DNA: TGCGCCAGCAGTGACTACCGAACTGGTAGCGCGCCGACCGGGGAGCTGTTTTTT. Amino acids: CASSDYRTGSAPTGELFF.